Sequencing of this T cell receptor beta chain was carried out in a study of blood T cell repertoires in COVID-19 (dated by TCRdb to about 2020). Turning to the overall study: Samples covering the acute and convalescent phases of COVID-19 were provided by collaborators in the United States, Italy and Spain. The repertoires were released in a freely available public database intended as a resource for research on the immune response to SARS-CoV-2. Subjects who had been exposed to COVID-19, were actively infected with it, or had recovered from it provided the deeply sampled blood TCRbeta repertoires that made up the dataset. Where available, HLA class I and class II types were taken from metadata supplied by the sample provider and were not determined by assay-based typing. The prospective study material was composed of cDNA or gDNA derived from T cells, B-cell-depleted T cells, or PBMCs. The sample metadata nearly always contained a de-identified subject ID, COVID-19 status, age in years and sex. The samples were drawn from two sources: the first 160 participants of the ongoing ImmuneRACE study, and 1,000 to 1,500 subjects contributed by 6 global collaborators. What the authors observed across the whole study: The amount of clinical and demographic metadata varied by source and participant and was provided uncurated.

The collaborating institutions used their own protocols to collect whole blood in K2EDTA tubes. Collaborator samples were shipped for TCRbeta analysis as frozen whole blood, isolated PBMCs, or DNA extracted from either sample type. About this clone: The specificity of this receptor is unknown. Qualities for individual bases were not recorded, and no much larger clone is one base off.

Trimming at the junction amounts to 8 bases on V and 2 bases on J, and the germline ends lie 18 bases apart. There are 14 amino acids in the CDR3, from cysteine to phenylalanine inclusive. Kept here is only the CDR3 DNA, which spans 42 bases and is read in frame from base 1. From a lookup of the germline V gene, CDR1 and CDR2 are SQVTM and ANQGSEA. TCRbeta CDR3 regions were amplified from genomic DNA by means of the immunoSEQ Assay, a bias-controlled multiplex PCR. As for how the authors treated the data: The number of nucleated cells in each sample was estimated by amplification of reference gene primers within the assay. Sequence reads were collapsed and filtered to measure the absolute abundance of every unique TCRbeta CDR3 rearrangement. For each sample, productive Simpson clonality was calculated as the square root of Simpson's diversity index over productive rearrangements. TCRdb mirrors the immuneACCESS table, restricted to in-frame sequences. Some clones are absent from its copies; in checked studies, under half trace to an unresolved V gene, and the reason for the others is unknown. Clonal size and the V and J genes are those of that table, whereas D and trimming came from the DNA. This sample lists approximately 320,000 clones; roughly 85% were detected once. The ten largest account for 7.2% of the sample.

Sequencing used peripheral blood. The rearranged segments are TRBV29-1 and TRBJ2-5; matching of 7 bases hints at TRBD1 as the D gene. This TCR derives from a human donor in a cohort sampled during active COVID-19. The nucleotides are TGCAGCCTGGGACTCCCAGGGGGGCAAGAGACCCAGTACTTC. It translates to CSLGLPGGQETQYF.